Listed below are T cell receptor beta chains from one sample, sequenced in a study of beta chain features in type 1 diabetes. Profiling relied on immunoSEQ multiplex PCR, and the TCRdb table lists in-frame clones only, not all of them. Among about 260,000 clones listed, roughly 20% were seen once. The sequenced material came from naive CD4+ T cells from blood. Every receptor here comes from a woman in her forties with type 1 diabetes. Both conserved end residues are part of each CDR3. A D gene is named only where the DNA matches it firmly. Expanded clones get a size class; other rows say once, few or many, or leave the size out.

clone_size,d_call,v_call,j_call,cdr3_aa,cdr3_nt
few,TRBD2,TRBV30,TRBJ2-7,CAWSVGGRAPYEQYF,TGTGCCTGGAGTGTAGGCGGGAGGGCCCCTTACGAGCAGTACTTC
.,.,TRBV4-2,TRBJ2-1,CASSQDLQGVHEQFF,TGTGCCAGCAGCCAAGATTTGCAAGGGGTACATGAGCAGTTCTTC
few,TRBD1,TRBV5-1,TRBJ2-5,CASSRSGQGQETQYF,TGCGCCAGCAGCAGGAGTGGACAGGGCCAAGAGACCCAGTACTTC
.,TRBD2,TRBV5-4,TRBJ2-7,CASSLGAGYSSYEQYF,TGTGCCAGCAGTTTGGGAGCGGGGTACAGCTCCTACGAGCAGTACTTC
.,.,TRBV6-6,TRBJ1-5,CASRESDSNQPQHF,TGTGCCAGCAGGGAAAGCGATAGCAATCAGCCCCAGCATTTT
few,.,TRBV18,TRBJ1-2,CASSPRSTGIYGYTF,TGTGCCAGCTCACCACGCTCAACAGGCATCTATGGCTACACCTTC
.,.,TRBV6-5,TRBJ2-7,CASSYSREQYF,TGTGCCAGCAGTTACTCTCGCGAGCAGTACTTC
few,TRBD1,TRBV27,TRBJ1-5,CASNCSGGGGFGNQPQHF,TGTGCCAGCAACTGTTCAGGGGGCGGTGGTTTTGGGAATCAGCCCCAGCATTTT
.,TRBD2,TRBV4-3,TRBJ2-7,CASSPLAESSYEQYF,TGCGCCAGCAGCCCGCTAGCGGAGAGCTCCTACGAGCAGTACTTC
.,TRBD2,TRBV28,TRBJ2-1,CASRSSGTSGRDEQFF,TGTGCCAGCAGATCATCCGGGACTAGCGGGAGAGACGAGCAGTTCTTC
few,TRBD2,TRBV11-2,TRBJ2-1,CASSTRLAGGIYNEQFF,TGTGCCAGCAGCACCCGCCTAGCGGGAGGAATCTACAATGAGCAGTTCTTC
.,.,TRBV19,TRBJ2-1,CASRTPEQGPHEQFF,TGTGCCAGTAGGACTCCGGAACAGGGACCTCATGAGCAGTTCTTC
few,.,TRBV30,TRBJ2-7,CACEGGGPYEQYF,TGTGCCTGTGAAGGGGGAGGGCCCTACGAGCAGTACTTC
.,.,TRBV4-1,TRBJ1-2,CASSQGGALIYGYTF,TGCGCCAGCAGCCAAGGCGGTGCCTTGATCTATGGCTACACCTTC
.,.,TRBV5-1,TRBJ2-2,CASSLAEGGAGELFF,TGCGCCAGCAGCTTGGCGGAGGGCGGAGCCGGGGAGCTGTTTTTT
.,.,TRBV5-5,TRBJ2-5,CASSPSSGETQYF,TGTGCCAGCAGCCCGTCAAGCGGGGAGACCCAGTACTTC
.,TRBD1,TRBV4-3,TRBJ1-4,CASSRAGQGLEKLFF,TGCGCCAGCAGCCGAGCGGGACAGGGACTGGAAAAACTGTTTTTT
.,TRBD2,TRBV27,TRBJ2-3,CASSFGPAGGTDTQYF,TGTGCCAGCAGTTTTGGGCCAGCGGGAGGCACAGATACGCAGTATTTT
.,.,TRBV4-3,TRBJ2-1,CASSPRGAGSYNEQFF,TGCGCCAGCAGCCCCCGGGGAGCGGGCTCCTACAATGAGCAGTTCTTC
.,TRBD1,TRBV29-1,TRBJ2-7,CSVAGTGIHEQYF,TGCAGCGTTGCCGGGACAGGGATCCACGAGCAGTACTTC
.,.,TRBV18,TRBJ2-7,CASSHPGTPGTYEQYF,TGTGCCAGCTCACACCCCGGGACACCAGGGACCTACGAGCAGTACTTC
few,TRBD2,TRBV19,TRBJ2-6,CASSMTSRLPGANVLTF,TGTGCCAGTAGTATGACTAGCCGGTTACCTGGGGCCAACGTCCTGACTTTC
.,TRBD1,TRBV11-2,TRBJ2-1,CASSSDRVNEQFF,TGTGCCAGCAGCTCCGACAGGGTCAATGAGCAGTTCTTC
few,.,TRBV15,TRBJ2-5,CATSREEQETQYF,TGTGCCACCAGCAGAGAGGAGCAAGAGACCCAGTACTTC
few,.,TRBV14,TRBJ2-2,CASSQVRGTGELFF,TGTGCCAGCAGCCAAGTCCGGGGTACCGGGGAGCTGTTTTTT
.,TRBD1,TRBV7-3,TRBJ2-7,CASSSGGTGGHEQYF,TGTGCCAGCAGCTCAGGGGGGACAGGGGGACACGAGCAGTACTTC
.,.,TRBV11-3,TRBJ2-1,CASSLGPFNEQFF,TGTGCCAGCAGCCTGGGCCCTTTCAATGAGCAGTTCTTC
.,.,TRBV15,TRBJ2-4,CATSPHGNIQYF,TGTGCCACCAGCCCTCACGGAAACATTCAGTACTTC
.,.,TRBV7-9,TRBJ1-5,CASSPGGQPQHF,TGTGCCAGCAGCCCCGGAGGGCAGCCCCAGCATTTT